This T cell receptor (beta chain) was recovered during a study of CD8+CD57+ T cells in acquired aplastic anemia. Study-level background: Sorted CD4+ and CD8+ cells yielded roughly 3.2 ug of DNA on average. Notes on the study in general: Around 29 shared CD8+ CDR3s appeared highly expressed within patients' immunodominant clones. Controls and patients did not differ significantly in CD8+ Simpson's diversity.

Investigators profiled TCR beta VDJ and CDR3 from genomic DNA template. TCRdb re-called the reads with MiXCR, one entry per CDR3 protein. The sample holds about 270,000 distinct CDR3 sequences, 56% seen once. This clonotype has at least ten counts. The antigen is not known. V lost 6 bases to trimming and J lost 0 bases, with 11 bases between them. The germline V gene encodes CDR1 LGHDT and CDR2 YNNKEL (reference sequence). This CDR3 region has 14 residues. The receptor was isolated from a human donor with severe aplastic anemia or a healthy control (not recorded which). Sample: sorted CD4+, CD8+, or CD8+CD57+ T cells (not recorded which) from PBMCs. The chain links TRBV3-1 to TRBJ1-1; D might be TRBD1 (5 bases). CDR3 region: CASRPGHLNTEAFF. As DNA, the CDR3 is TGTGCCAGCAGACCCGGACATTTGAACACTGAAGCTTTCTTT.